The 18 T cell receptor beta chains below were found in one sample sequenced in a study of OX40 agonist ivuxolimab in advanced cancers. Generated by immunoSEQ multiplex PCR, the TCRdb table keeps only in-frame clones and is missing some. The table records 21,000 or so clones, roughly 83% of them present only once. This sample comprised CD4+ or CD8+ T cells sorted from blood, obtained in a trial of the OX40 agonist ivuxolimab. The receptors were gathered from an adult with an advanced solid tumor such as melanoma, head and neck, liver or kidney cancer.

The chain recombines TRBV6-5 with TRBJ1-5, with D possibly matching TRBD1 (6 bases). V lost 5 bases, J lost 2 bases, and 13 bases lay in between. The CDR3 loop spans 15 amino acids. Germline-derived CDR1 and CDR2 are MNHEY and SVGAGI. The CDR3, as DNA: TGTGCCAGCAGTGGCGGGGGCTCACGCAATCAGCCCCAGCATTTT. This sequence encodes CASSGGGSRNQPQHF.

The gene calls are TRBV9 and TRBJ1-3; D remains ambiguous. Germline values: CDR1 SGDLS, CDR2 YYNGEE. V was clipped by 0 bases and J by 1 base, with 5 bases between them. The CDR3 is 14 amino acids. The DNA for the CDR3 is TGTGCCAGCAGCGTAGAGGGTTCTGGAAACACCATATATTTT. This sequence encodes CASSVEGSGNTIYF.

The CDR3 here is CASSTGLADQETQYF. The CDR3 DNA reads TGTGCCAGCAGCACGGGACTAGCGGACCAAGAGACCCAGTACTTC. The chain has TRBV9 and TRBJ2-5; TRBD2 matches at 11 bases. The germline V gene has CDR1 SGDLS and CDR2 YYNGEE. The CDR3 has 15 residues. V was clipped by 4 bases and J by 0 bases; unmatched bases: 2.

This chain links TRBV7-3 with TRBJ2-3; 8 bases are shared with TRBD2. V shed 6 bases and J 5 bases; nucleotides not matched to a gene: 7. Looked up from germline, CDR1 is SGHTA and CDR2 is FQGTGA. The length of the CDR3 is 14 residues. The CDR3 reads CASSTGAGVDTQYF. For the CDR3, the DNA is TGTGCCAGCAGTACGGGAGCGGGAGTAGATACGCAGTATTTT.

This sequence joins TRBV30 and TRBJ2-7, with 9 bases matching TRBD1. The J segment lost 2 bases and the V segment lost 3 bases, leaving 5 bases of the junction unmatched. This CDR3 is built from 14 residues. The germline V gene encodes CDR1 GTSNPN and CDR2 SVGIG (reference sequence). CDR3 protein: CAWSPGTGTYEQYF. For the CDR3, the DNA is TGTGCCTGGAGCCCCGGGACAGGGACCTACGAGCAGTACTTC.

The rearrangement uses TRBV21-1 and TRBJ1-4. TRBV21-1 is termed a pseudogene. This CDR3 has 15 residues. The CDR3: CASSKGGRGGEKLFF. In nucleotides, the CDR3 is TGTGCCAGCAGCAAAGGGGGCCGGGGAGGGGAAAAACTGTTTTTT.

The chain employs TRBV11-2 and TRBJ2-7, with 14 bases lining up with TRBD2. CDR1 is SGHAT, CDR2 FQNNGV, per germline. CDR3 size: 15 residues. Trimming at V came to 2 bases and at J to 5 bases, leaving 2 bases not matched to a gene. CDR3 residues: CASSLPGLAGDEQYF. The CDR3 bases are TGTGCCAGCAGCTTACCGGGACTAGCGGGAGACGAGCAGTACTTC. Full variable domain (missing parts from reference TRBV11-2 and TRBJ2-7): EAGVAQSPRYKIIEKRQSVAFWCNPISGHATLYWYQQILGQGPKLLIQFQNNGVVDDSQLPKDRFSAERLKGVDSTLKIQPAKLEDSAVYLCASSLPGLAGDEQYFGPGTRLTVT.

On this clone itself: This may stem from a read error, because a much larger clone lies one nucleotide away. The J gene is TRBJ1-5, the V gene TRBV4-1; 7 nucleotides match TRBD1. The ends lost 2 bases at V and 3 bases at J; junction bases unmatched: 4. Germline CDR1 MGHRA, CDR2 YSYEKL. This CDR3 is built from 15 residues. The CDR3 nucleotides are TGCGCCAGCAGCCAAACAGGGGACTACAATCAGCCCCAGCATTTT. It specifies CASSQTGDYNQPQHF.

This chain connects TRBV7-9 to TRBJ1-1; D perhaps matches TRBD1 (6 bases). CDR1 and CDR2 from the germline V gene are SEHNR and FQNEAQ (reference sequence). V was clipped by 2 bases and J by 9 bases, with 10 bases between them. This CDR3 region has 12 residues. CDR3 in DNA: TGTGCCAGCAGCTTATGGCAGGGGAAAGCTTTCTTT. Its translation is CASSLWQGKAFF.

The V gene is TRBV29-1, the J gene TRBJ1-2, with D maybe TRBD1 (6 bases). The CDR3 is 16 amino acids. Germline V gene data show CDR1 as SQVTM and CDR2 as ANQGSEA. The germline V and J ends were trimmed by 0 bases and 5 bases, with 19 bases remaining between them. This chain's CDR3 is CSVEDPVRGLRYGYTF. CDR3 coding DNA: TGCAGCGTTGAAGATCCCGTGCGGGGGCTACGGTATGGCTACACCTTC. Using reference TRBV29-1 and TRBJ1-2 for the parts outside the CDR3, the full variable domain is SAVISQKPSRDICQRGTSLTIQCQVDSQVTMMFWYRQQPGQSLTLIATANQGSEATYESGFVIDKFPISRPNLTFSTLTVSNMSPEDSSIYLCSVEDPVRGLRYGYTFGSGTRLTVV.

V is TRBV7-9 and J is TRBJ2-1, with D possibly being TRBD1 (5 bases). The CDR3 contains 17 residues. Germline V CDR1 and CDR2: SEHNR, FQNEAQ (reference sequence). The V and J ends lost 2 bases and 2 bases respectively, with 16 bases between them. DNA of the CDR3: TGTGCCAGCAGCTTATATGGGGCAACCCACCCCTACAATGAGCAGTTCTTC. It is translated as CASSLYGATHPYNEQFF.

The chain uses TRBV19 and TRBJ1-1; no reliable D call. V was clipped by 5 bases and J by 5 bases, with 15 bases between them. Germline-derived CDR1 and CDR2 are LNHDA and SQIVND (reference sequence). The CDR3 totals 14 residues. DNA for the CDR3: TGTGCCAGTAGTTCACCTACGGGGTGGACTGAAGCTTTCTTT. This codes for CASSSPTGWTEAFF.

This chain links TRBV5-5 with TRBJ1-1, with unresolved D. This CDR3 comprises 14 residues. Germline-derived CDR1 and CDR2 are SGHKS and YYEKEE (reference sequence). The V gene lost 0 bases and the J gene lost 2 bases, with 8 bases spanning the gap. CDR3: CASSLAPPNTEAFF. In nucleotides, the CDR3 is TGTGCCAGCAGCTTGGCTCCCCCCAACACTGAAGCTTTCTTT.

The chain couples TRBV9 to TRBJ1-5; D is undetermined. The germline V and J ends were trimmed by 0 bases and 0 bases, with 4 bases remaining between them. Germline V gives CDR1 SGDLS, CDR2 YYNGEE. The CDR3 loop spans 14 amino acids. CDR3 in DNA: TGTGCCAGCAGCGTAGATGATAGCAATCAGCCCCAGCATTTT. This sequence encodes CASSVDDSNQPQHF.

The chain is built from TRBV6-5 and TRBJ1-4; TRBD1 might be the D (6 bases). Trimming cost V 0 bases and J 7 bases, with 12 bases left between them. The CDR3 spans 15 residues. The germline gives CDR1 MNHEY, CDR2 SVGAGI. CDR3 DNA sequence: TGTGCCAGCAGTTACTCGCACAGGGACGGTGAAAAACTGTTTTTT. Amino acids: CASSYSHRDGEKLFF.

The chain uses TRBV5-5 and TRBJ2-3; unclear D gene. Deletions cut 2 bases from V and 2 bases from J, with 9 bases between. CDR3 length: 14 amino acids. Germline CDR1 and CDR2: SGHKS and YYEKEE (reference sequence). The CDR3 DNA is TGTGCCAGCAGCTTAGGGCGTTTCACAGATACGCAGTATTTT. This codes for CASSLGRFTDTQYF.

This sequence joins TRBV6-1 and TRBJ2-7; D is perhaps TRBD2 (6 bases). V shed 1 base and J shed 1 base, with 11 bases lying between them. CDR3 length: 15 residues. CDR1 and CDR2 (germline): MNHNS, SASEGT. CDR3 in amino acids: CASSEGLAGSYEQYF. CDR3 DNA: TGTGCCAGCAGTGAAGGTCTGGCGGGATCCTACGAGCAGTACTTC.

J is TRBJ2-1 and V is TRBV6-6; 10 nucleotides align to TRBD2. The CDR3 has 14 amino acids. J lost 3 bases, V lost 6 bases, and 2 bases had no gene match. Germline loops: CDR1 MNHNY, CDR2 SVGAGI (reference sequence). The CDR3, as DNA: TGTGCCAGCAGCGGACTAGCGGACTACAATGAGCAGTTCTTC. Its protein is CASSGLADYNEQFF.